This paragraph reports one T cell receptor beta chain. The antigen remains unidentified. This record comes from a study of cytomegalovirus exposure and HLA in healthy donors. General observations from the study: The investigators catalogued 150 to 200 TCR beta chains as cytomegalovirus-associated.

This CDR3 comprises 12 residues. The V gene lost 7 bases and the J gene lost 5 bases, with 12 bases spanning the gap. Per germline, CDR1 SNHLY and CDR2 FYNNEI. Sequencing was performed with immunoSEQ multiplex PCR; in TCRdb, only in-frame clones are kept and a portion is missing. Among fewer than 350,000 clones listed, around nine tenths were seen once. The specimen sequenced was PBMCs. The chain links TRBV2 to TRBJ2-7; tentatively, D is TRBD1 (6 bases). The receptor was derived from a woman between 18 and 30 years old in good health and CMV-seronegative. CDR3 in DNA: TGTGCCAGCAAACAGGGATCCCACGAGCAGTACTTC. Amino acids: CASKQGSHEQYF.